This TCR beta chain was obtained from a study of CD8+ T cells in alopecia areata. V lost 3 bases, J lost 2 bases, and 5 bases stayed unmatched. The germline V gene has CDR1 SEHNR and CDR2 FQNEAQ (reference sequence). The CDR3 is made up of 16 amino acids. General study points: Tofacitinib significantly lowered scalp clonality and expanded CD8+ clones among the top 100. Sequencing of scalp samples also includes resident alphabeta T cells from normal skin. Scalp and blood retained many expanded lesional clones during tofacitinib.

Sequencing used cDNA as its template, made by extracting RNA and reverse transcribing it. Only in-frame clones appear in the TCRdb table, and some are missing; sequencing was by immunoSEQ multiplex PCR. The sample lists 150,000 to 200,000 clones, less than 70% occurring once. Indicated treatment: oral pan-JAK inhibitor, 5-10 mg twice daily. To note about this clone: Its antigen is not identified.

This TCR was sampled from a human donor with alopecia areata. J is TRBJ2-5 and V is TRBV7-9; 11 nucleotides align to TRBD2. The sample was CD4+ T cells sorted from blood, taken at week 24, from a patient treated with tofacitinib. CDR3 coding DNA: TGTGCCAGCAGCTTTAAGAGACTAGCGGGGCAAGAGACCCAGTACTTC. This translates into CASSFKRLAGQETQYF.